Listed below are T cell receptor beta chains from one sample, sequenced in a study of metastatic and nonmetastatic thyroid tumors. MiXCR re-clonotyped the PCR reads for TCRdb. The profile shows about 20,000 clones, less than 40% of them singletons. Source material: tumor tissue. All receptors derive from a male donor with papillary thyroid cancer or a benign thyroid nodule (not recorded which). Some clones in this sample may be carry-over from other donors' samples. Each CDR3 is given with its conserved first and last residue. D genes are given only for firm matches. Not every row has a clone size; where given, it reads once, few, many or a size class.

>many|TRBV9|TRBD1|TRBJ2-7
CASSPTTGGYEQYF
TGTGCCAGCAGTCCCACAACAGGGGGCTACGAGCAGTACTTC
>.|TRBV11-3|.|TRBJ2-7
CASSSSGWSAIEQYF
TGTGCCAGCAGCTCCTCTGGGTGGTCGGCTATCGAGCAGTACTTC
>.|TRBV6-1|.|TRBJ1-5
CASSVPSGFNQPQHF
TGTGCCAGCAGTGTCCCAAGTGGGTTTAATCAGCCCCAGCATTTT
>many|TRBV5-1|.|TRBJ2-2
CASSGTGELFF
TGCGCCAGCAGCGGGACCGGGGAGCTGTTTTTT
>.|TRBV20-1|.|TRBJ2-7
CGARVRQAASHGEQYF
TGCGGTGCTAGAGTTAGACAGGCGGCCAGTCACGGAGAGCAGTACTTC
>medium-sized|TRBV14|.|TRBJ2-3
CASSPTGGSTDTQYF
TGTGCCAGCAGCCCTACAGGAGGAAGCACAGATACGCAGTATTTT
>.|TRBV20-1|.|TRBJ1-6
CSARDLDSDNSPLHF
TGCAGTGCTAGAGATCTGGACAGCGATAATTCACCCCTCCACTTT
>many|TRBV15|.|TRBJ1-1
CATSRDSAGTEAFF
TGTGCCACCAGCAGAGATTCGGCAGGCACTGAAGCTTTCTTT
>few|TRBV6-1|TRBD1|TRBJ2-5
CASRARTGGAGGETKYF
TGTGCCAGCAGGGCCCGGACAGGGGGAGCAGGGGGGGAGACCAAGTACTTC
>medium-sized|TRBV7-9|.|TRBJ1-2
CASSLISMGLSYGYTF
TGTGCCAGCAGCTTAATTTCCATGGGGCTGAGCTATGGCTACACCTTC
>few|TRBV2|.|TRBJ2-6
CASKTVSGANVLTF
TGTGCCAGCAAGACAGTCTCTGGGGCCAACGTCCTGACTTTC
>.|TRBV5-1|.|TRBJ1-2
CASSLDPGTSYGYTF
TGCGCCAGCAGCTTGGATCCAGGGACCAGCTATGGCTACACCTTC
>many|TRBV6-4|TRBD2|TRBJ2-1
CASRTSGNSYNEQFF
TGTGCCAGCAGAACTAGCGGGAATAGCTACAATGAGCAGTTCTTC
>.|TRBV20-1|.|TRBJ2-2
CSARDGGYQGQLFF
TGCAGTGCTAGAGATGGAGGGTATCAGGGGCAGCTGTTTTTT
>medium-sized|TRBV29-1|TRBD1|TRBJ1-5
CSVWDRVDQPQHF
TGCAGCGTTTGGGACAGGGTGGATCAGCCCCAGCATTTT
>medium-sized|TRBV6-1|TRBD1|TRBJ1-2
CASRSPQTGIGGYTF
TGTGCCAGCAGATCCCCCCAGACAGGGATCGGTGGCTACACCTTC
>many|TRBV6-1|.|TRBJ1-6
CASSDRGEYQSPPLHF
TGTGCCAGCAGTGACCGAGGGGAGTACCAAAGCCCACCCCTCCACTTT
>medium-sized|TRBV7-9|TRBD2|TRBJ2-1
CASSPPAAGGPKEQFF
TGTGCCAGCAGCCCGCCCGCAGCGGGAGGGCCAAAGGAGCAGTTCTTC
>.|TRBV3-1|.|TRBJ2-4
CASSQGAGTPNIQYF
TGTGCCAGCAGCCAGGGGGCCGGGACACCAAACATTCAGTACTTC
>many|TRBV18|TRBD1|TRBJ2-1
CASSLIFLDRGPGEQFF
TGTGCCAGCTCACTGATTTTTTTGGACAGGGGGCCCGGTGAGCAGTTCTTC
>.|TRBV4-1|TRBD1|TRBJ2-7
CASSHLGQGAYEQYF
TGCGCCAGCAGCCACCTGGGACAGGGGGCTTATGAGCAGTACTTC
>medium-sized|TRBV11-2|TRBD1|TRBJ1-1
CASSLGGTGNTEAFF
TGTGCCAGCAGCCTAGGAGGGACAGGGAACACTGAAGCTTTCTTT
>few|TRBV12-3/TRBV12-4|.|TRBJ2-7
CASSSTTLEQYF
TGTGCCAGCAGCTCCACGACTCTCGAGCAGTACTTC
>many|TRBV18|.|TRBJ1-1
CASSRQGGNTEAFF
TGTGCCAGCTCCAGGCAGGGAGGAAACACTGAAGCTTTCTTT
>.|TRBV27|TRBD1|TRBJ2-7
CASKKDRDLLEQYF
TGTGCCAGCAAAAAGGACAGGGATCTCCTCGAGCAGTACTTC
>many|TRBV5-1|.|TRBJ2-5
CASSFNYLHETQYF
TGCGCCAGCAGCTTTAACTATCTCCACGAGACCCAGTACTTC
>large|TRBV2|TRBD2|TRBJ2-3
CASTPAGSTDTQYF
TGTGCCAGCACCCCAGCGGGGAGCACAGATACGCAGTATTTT
>.|TRBV6-1|TRBD1|TRBJ1-3
CASSLDREAGNTIYF
TGTGCCAGCAGCCTGGACAGGGAGGCTGGAAACACCATATATTTT
>.|TRBV2|.|TRBJ1-6
CASSEKRGYGNSPLHF
TGTGCCAGCAGTGAAAAACGGGGCTACGGAAATTCACCCCTCCACTTT
>.|TRBV13|.|TRBJ1-6
CASSDGVRSYNSPLHF
TGTGCCAGCAGCGACGGGGTACGGTCCTATAATTCACCCCTCCACTTT
>.|TRBV10-3|.|TRBJ1-3
CAISDSRSGSLGSGTTIYF
TGTGCCATCAGTGATTCAAGGTCAGGGAGTTTGGGATCTGGAACCACCATATATTTT
>few|TRBV19|.|TRBJ2-2
CASSIAASSGELFF
TGTGCCAGTAGTATAGCAGCTAGTAGTGGGGAGCTGTTTTTT
>medium-sized|TRBV19|.|TRBJ2-7
CASRKTQAAEQYF
TGTGCCAGTAGAAAAACCCAGGCGGCCGAGCAGTACTTC
>.|TRBV6-1|TRBD1|TRBJ1-6
CASSERNRGSSYNSPLHF
TGTGCCAGCAGTGAAAGGAACAGGGGTAGCTCCTATAATTCACCCCTCCACTTT
>.|TRBV30|.|TRBJ1-5
CAWTHTSSNQPQHF
TGTGCCTGGACCCATACCTCCAGCAATCAGCCCCAGCATTTT
>.|TRBV20-1|.|TRBJ1-1
CSARRGLVNTEAFF
TGCAGTGCGAGACGGGGCCTGGTTAACACTGAAGCTTTCTTT
>many|TRBV5-1|TRBD1|TRBJ2-1
CASSYWTGDLYNEQFF
TGCGCCAGCAGCTATTGGACAGGGGACCTCTACAATGAGCAGTTCTTC
>.|TRBV7-8|TRBD2|TRBJ2-3
CASSLSTSGTPPDTQYF
TGTGCCAGCAGCTTAAGTACTAGCGGAACCCCTCCAGATACGCAGTATTTT
>many|TRBV2|.|TRBJ1-1
CASERRNKNTEAFF
TGTGCCAGCGAGCGGCGGAACAAGAACACTGAAGCTTTCTTT
>few|TRBV6-2/TRBV6-3|.|TRBJ2-1
CASSLGAGPYNEQSF
TGTGCCAGCAGCTTAGGTGCGGGGCCTTACAATGAGCAGTCCTTC
>many|TRBV5-1|.|TRBJ2-1
CASSVAETYNEQFF
TGCGCCAGCAGCGTAGCGGAGACCTACAATGAGCAGTTCTTC
>.|TRBV10-3|TRBD1|TRBJ1-1
CATGGANTEAFF
TGTGCCACAGGGGGCGCAAACACTGAAGCTTTCTTT
>many|TRBV28|.|TRBJ1-4
CASSPAGAGNEKLFF
TGTGCCAGCAGCCCCGCCGGGGCCGGTAATGAAAAACTGTTTTTT
>many|TRBV11-2|TRBD1|TRBJ2-1
CASSQDRVAYNEQFF
TGTGCCAGCAGCCAAGACAGGGTGGCCTACAATGAGCAGTTCTTC
>medium-sized|TRBV6-1|TRBD1|TRBJ2-7
CASSQWDREYF
TGTGCCAGCAGTCAATGGGACAGGGAGTACTTC
>many|TRBV19|.|TRBJ1-1
CASSRMEGGNTEAFF
TGTGCCAGTAGCCGAATGGAGGGGGGGAACACTGAAGCTTTCTTT
>.|TRBV20-1|TRBD2|TRBJ2-7
CIAGGREVSYEQYF
TGCATTGCGGGGGGGCGGGAGGTGTCCTACGAGCAGTACTTC
>medium-sized|TRBV3-1|.|TRBJ1-1
CASSPRTRAGTEAFF
TGTGCCAGCAGCCCGCGGACCAGGGCAGGGACTGAAGCTTTCTTT
>once|TRBV7-2|TRBD2|TRBJ2-7
CASSQGLAGDEQYF
TGTGCCAGCAGCCAGGGACTAGCGGGAGACGAGCAGTACTTC
>.|TRBV28|.|TRBJ1-2
CASNGGGDTF
TGTGCCAGCAACGGGGGGGGCGACACCTTC
>few|TRBV7-2|.|TRBJ1-2
CASSPPGRNYCYTF
TGTGCCAGCAGCCCCCCGGGACGGAACTATTGCTACACCTTC
>.|TRBV20-1|TRBD1|TRBJ1-4
CSALDRVREKLFF
TGCAGTGCCTTGGACAGGGTGCGCGAAAAACTGTTTTTT
>.|TRBV6-1|.|TRBJ2-7
CASSQQGTREQYF
TGTGCCAGCAGCCAACAGGGGACTCGCGAGCAGTACTTC
>few|TRBV6-5|TRBD2|TRBJ2-7
CASSYEAGLIYEQYF
TGTGCCAGCAGTTACGAAGCGGGGCTCATATACGAGCAGTACTTC
>once|TRBV5-1|TRBD1|TRBJ1-5
CASSFLQGEQPQHF
TGCGCCAGCAGCTTCTTACAGGGGGAACAGCCCCAGCATTTT
>many|TRBV5-1|TRBD1|TRBJ1-1
CASSQESDRDRGQAFF
TGCGCCAGCAGCCAAGAGAGCGACCGGGACAGGGGGCAAGCTTTCTTT
>many|TRBV5-1|TRBD2|TRBJ2-3
CASSLGLGAGPDTQYF
TGCGCCAGCAGCTTGGGTTTGGGAGCGGGGCCAGATACGCAGTATTTT
>.|TRBV19|.|TRBJ1-2
CASSMTASYGETF
TGTGCCAGTAGTATGACAGCTAGCTATGGCGAGACCTTC
>.|TRBV28|.|TRBJ2-6
CASSLGSSWANFLTF
TGTGCCAGCAGTTTAGGGAGCTCTTGGGCCAACTTCCTGACTTTC